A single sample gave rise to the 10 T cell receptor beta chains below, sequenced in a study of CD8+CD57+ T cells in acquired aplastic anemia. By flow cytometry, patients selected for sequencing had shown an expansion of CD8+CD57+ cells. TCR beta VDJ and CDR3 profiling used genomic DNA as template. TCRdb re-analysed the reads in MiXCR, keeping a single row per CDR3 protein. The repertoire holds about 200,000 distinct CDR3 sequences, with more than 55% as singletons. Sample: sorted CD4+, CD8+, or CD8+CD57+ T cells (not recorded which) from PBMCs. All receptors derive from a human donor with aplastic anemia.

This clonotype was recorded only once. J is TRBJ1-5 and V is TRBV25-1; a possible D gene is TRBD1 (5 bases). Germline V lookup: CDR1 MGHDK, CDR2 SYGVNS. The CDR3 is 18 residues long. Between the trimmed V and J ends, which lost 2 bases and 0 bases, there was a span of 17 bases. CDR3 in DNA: TGTGCCAGCAGTGAACGCAGCAAGGGACCGATTAGCAATCAGCCCCAGCATTTT. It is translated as CASSERSKGPISNQPQHF.

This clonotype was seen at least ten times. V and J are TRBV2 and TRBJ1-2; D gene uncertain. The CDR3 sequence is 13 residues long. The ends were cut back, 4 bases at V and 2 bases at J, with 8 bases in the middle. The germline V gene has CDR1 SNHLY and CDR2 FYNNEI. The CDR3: CASSVNTNYGYTF. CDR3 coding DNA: TGTGCCAGCAGTGTTAACACAAACTATGGCTACACCTTC.

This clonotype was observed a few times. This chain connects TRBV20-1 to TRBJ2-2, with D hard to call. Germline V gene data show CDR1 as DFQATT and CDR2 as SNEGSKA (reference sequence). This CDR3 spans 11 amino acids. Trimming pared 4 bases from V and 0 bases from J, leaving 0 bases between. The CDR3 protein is CSATNTGELFF. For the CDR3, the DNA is TGCAGTGCTACGAACACCGGGGAGCTGTTTTTT.

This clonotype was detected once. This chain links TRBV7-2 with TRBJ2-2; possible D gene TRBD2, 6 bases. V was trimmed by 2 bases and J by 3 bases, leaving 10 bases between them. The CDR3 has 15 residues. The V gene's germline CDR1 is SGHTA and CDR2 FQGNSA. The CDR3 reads CASSLIGGDTGELFF. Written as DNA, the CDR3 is TGTGCCAGCAGCTTAATAGGAGGGGACACCGGGGAGCTGTTTTTT.

The CDR3 here is CSARKQGNQPQHF. CDR3 bases: TGCAGTGCTAGAAAGCAGGGGAATCAGCCCCAGCATTTT. V gene TRBV20-1 combines with J gene TRBJ1-5; perhaps TRBD1 as D (6 bases). V was trimmed by 2 bases and J by 4 bases, leaving 9 bases between them. The CDR3 contains 13 residues. Per the germline V gene, CDR1 is DFQATT and CDR2 is SNEGSKA (reference sequence).

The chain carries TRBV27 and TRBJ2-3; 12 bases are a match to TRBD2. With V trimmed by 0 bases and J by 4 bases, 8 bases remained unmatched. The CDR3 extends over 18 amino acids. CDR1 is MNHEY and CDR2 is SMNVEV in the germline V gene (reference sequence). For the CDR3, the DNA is TGTGCCAGCAGTTTATCGGCTAGCGGGGGGGCTACTTCAGATACGCAGTATTTT. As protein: CASSLSASGGATSDTQYF.

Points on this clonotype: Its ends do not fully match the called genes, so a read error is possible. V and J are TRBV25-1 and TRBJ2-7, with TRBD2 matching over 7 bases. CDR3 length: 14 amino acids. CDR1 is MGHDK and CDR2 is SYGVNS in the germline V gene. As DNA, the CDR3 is TGCGCCAGCAGTACCGGGACTACCAAGTACGAGCAGTACTTC. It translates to CASSTGTTKYEQYF.

DNA for the CDR3: TGTGCCAGCAGCTTGGGAGGGGGTAGCAATCAGCCCCAGCATTTT. This codes for CASSLGGGSNQPQHF. This sequence joins TRBV7-6 and TRBJ1-5, with a tentative D call TRBD1 (6 bases). Per germline, CDR1 SGHVS and CDR2 FNYEAQ. This CDR3 is built from 15 residues. V was trimmed by 3 bases and J by 0 bases, leaving 9 bases between them.

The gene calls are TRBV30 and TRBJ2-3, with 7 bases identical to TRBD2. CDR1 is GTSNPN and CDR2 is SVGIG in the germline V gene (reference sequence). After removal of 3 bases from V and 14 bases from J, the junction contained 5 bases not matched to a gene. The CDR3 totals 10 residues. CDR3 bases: TGTGCCTGGAGAGTGACTAGCTGGTATTTT. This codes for CAWRVTSWYF.

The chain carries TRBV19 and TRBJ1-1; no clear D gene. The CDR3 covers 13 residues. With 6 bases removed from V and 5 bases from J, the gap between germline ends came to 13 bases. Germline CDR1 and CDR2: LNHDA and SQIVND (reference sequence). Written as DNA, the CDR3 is TGTGCCAGTAGCCAAGGAGGAGGAACTGAAGCTTTCTTT. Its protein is CASSQGGGTEAFF.